This T cell receptor beta chain emerged from a study of neurological immune-mediated disorders. Input was 800,000 to 1,000,000 sorted T cells, either CD4+ or CD8+. This clonotype was counted ten times or more. The CDR3 contains 14 residues. Germline V gives CDR1 SGHRS, CDR2 YFSETQ. With 4 bases clipped from V and 4 bases from J, the junction kept 8 bases outside the gene matches. cDNA was made by 5'RACE with 10-nucleotide random UMIs. TCRdb reprocessed the 5' RACE reads via MiXCR and lists one record per CDR3 protein. The sample includes approximately 39,000 distinct CDR3 sequences, approximately 7% seen only once; the top ten take 5.7%.

This receptor was taken from a man in his fifties in good health. This chain uses TRBV5-1 with TRBJ2-7; TRBD1 agrees at 7 bases. Source material: CD4+ T cells from blood. CDR3 sequence reads: CASSADGTDYEQYF. The CDR3 DNA is TGCGCCAGCAGCGCGGACGGGACAGATTACGAGCAGTACTTC.